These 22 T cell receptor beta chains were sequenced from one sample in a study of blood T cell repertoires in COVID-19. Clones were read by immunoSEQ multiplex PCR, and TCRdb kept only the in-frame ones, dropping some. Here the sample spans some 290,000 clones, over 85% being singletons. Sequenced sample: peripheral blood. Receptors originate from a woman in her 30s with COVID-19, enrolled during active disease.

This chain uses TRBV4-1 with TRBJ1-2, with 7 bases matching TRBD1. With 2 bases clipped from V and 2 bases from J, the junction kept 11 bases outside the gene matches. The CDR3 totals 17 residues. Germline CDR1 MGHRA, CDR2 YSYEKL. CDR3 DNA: TGCGCCAGCAGCCAACCAATTACAGGGGATGAAAACTATGGCTACACCTTC. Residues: CASSQPITGDENYGYTF.

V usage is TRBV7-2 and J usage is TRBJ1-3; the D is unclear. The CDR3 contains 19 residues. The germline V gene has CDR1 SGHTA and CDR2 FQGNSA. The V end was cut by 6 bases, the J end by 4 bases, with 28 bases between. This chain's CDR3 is CASRSDPDDSLSSGNTIYF. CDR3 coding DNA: TGTGCCAGCAGATCAGACCCGGATGACTCACTCTCTTCCGGAAACACCATATATTTT.

The CDR3, as DNA: TGTGCCAGCAGCTTCTGGGACAGGGCCCACTATGGCTACACCTTC. Encoded protein: CASSFWDRAHYGYTF. The chain combines TRBV5-6 with TRBJ1-2; 9 bases are shared with TRBD1. V dropped 2 bases and J dropped 3; count of bases not matched to a gene: 5. The germline V gene encodes CDR1 SGHDT and CDR2 YYEEEE. The CDR3 contains 15 residues. Using reference TRBV5-6 and TRBJ1-2 for the parts outside the CDR3, the full variable domain is DAGVTQSPTHLIKTRGQQVTLRCSPKSGHDTVSWYQQALGQGPQFIFQYYEEEERQRGNFPDRFSGHQFPNYSSELNVNALLLGDSALYLCASSFWDRAHYGYTFGSGTRLTVV.

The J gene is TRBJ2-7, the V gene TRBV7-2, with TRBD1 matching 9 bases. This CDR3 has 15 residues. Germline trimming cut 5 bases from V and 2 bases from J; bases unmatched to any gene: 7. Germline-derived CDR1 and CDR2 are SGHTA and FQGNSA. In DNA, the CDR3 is TGTGCCAGCAGCAAATCCGGGACAGGGACCTACGAGCAGTACTTC. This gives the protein CASSKSGTGTYEQYF.

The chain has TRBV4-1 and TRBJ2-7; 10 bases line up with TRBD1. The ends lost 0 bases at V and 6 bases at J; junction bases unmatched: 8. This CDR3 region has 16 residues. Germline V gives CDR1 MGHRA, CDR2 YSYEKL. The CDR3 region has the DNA TGCGCCAGCAGCCAAGAAAAGCGACAGGGGGCGCGCGAGCAGTACTTC. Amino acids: CASSQEKRQGAREQYF.

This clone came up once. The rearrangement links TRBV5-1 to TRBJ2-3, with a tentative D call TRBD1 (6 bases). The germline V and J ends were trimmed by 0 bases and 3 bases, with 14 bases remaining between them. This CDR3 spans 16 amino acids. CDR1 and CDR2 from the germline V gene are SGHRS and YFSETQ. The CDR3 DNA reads TGCGCCAGCAGCTTGGTTGAACGAGGGGGAACAGATACGCAGTATTTT. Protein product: CASSLVERGGTDTQYF.

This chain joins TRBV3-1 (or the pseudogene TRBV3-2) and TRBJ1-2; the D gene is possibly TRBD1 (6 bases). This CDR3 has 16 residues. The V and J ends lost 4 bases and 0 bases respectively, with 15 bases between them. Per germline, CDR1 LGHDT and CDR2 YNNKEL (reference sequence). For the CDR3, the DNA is TGTGCCAGCAGCCTTCGTACACAGGGCTCTAACTATGGCTACACCTTC. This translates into CASSLRTQGSNYGYTF.

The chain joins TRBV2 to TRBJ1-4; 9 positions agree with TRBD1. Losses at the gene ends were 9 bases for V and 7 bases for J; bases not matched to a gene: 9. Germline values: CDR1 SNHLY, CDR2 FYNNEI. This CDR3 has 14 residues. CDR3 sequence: CAREGGTGLEKLFF. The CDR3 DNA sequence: TGTGCCAGAGAAGGAGGGACAGGGCTTGAAAAACTGTTTTTT.

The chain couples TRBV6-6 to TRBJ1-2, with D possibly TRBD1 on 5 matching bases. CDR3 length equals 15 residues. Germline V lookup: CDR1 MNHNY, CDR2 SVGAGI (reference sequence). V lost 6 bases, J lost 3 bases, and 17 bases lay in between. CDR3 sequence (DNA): TGTGCCAGCAGCACGCGCAGTACAGGATACTATGGCTACACCTTC. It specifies CASSTRSTGYYGYTF.

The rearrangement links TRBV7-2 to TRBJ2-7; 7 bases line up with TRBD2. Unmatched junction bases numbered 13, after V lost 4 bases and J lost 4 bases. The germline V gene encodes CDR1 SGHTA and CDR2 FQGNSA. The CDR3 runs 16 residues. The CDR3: CASSSRARGGRYEQYF. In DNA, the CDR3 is TGTGCCAGCAGCTCCCGGGCGCGCGGGGGAAGATACGAGCAGTACTTC.

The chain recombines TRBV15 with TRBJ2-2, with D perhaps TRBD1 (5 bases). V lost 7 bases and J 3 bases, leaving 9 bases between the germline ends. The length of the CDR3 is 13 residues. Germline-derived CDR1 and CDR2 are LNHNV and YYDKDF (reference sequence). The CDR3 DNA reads TGTGCCACCACCGACAGTCACACCGGGGAGCTGTTTTTT. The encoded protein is CATTDSHTGELFF.

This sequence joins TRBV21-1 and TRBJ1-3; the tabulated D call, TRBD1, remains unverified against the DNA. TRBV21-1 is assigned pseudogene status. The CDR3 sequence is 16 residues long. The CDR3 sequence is CASSKASRPGGNTIYF. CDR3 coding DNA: TGTGCCAGCAGCAAAGCGTCCAGGCCAGGTGGAAACACCATATATTTT.

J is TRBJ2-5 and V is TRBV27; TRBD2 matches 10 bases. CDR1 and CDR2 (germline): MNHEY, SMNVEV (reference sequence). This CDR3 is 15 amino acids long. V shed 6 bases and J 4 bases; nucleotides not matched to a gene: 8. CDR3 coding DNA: TGTGCCAGCAGCCCTGGGACTAGCGTCGGAGAGACCCAGTACTTC. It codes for CASSPGTSVGETQYF.

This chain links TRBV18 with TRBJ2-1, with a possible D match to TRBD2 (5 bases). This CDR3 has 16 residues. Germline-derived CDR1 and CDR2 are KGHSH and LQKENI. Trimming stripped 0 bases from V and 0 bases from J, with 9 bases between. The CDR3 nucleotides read TGTGCCAGCTCACCACCTGGCGGGTCCTCCTACAATGAGCAGTTCTTC. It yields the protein CASSPPGGSSYNEQFF.

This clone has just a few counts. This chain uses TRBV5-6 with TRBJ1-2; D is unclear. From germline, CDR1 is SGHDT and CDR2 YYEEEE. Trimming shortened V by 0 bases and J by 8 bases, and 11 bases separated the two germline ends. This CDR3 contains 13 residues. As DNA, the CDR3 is TGTGCCAGCAGCTTGGTTACCGTCCGGGGCTACACCTTC. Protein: CASSLVTVRGYTF.

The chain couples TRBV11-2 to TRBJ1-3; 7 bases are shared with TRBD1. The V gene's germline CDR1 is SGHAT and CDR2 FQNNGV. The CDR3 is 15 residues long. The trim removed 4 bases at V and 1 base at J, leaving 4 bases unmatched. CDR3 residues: CASSSDRASGNTIYF. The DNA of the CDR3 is TGTGCCAGCAGCTCCGACAGGGCGTCTGGAAACACCATATATTTT.

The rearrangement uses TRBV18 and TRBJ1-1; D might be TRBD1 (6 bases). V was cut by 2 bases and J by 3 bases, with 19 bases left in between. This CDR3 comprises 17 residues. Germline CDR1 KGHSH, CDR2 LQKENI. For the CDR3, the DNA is TGTGCCAGCTCACCAGGGGCCAGGGGAAACTCGTACACTGAAGCTTTCTTT. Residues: CASSPGARGNSYTEAFF.

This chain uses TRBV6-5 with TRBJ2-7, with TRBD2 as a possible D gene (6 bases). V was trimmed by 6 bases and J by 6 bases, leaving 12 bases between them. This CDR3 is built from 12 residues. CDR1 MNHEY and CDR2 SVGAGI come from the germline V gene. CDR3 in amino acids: CASSWRGGEQYF. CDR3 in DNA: TGTGCCAGCAGCTGGAGGGGTGGCGAGCAGTACTTC.

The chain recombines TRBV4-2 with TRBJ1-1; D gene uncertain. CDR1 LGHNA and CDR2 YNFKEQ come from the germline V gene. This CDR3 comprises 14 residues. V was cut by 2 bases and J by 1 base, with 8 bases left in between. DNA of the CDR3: TGTGCCAGCAGCCAACGTCGGGGGAACACTGAAGCTTTCTTT. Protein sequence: CASSQRRGNTEAFF.

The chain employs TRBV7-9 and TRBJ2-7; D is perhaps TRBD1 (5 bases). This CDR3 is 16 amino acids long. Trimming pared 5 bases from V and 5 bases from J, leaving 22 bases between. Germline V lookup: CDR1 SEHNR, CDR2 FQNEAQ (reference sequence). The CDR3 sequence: CASSPPSQGKVNEQYF. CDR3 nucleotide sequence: TGTGCCAGCAGCCCTCCAAGCCAGGGTAAGGTAAACGAGCAGTACTTC. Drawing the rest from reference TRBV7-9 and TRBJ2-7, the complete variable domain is DTGVSQNPRHKITKRGQNVTFRCDPISEHNRLYWYRQTLGQGPEFLTYFQNEAQLEKSRLLSDRFSAERPKGSFSTLEIQRTEQGDSAMYLCASSPPSQGKVNEQYFGPGTRLTVT.

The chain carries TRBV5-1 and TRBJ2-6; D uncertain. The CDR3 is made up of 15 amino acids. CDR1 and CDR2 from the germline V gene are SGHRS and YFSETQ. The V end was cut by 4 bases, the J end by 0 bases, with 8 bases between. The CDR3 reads CASSLTYSGANVLTF. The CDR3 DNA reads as TGCGCCAGCAGCCTCACTTACTCTGGGGCCAACGTCCTGACTTTC. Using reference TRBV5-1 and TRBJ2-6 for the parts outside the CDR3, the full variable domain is KAGVTQTPRYLIKTRGQQVTLSCSPISGHRSVSWYQQTPGQGLQFLFEYFSETQRNKGNFPGRFSGRQFSNSRSEMNVSTLELGDSALYLCASSLTYSGANVLTFGAGSRLTVL.

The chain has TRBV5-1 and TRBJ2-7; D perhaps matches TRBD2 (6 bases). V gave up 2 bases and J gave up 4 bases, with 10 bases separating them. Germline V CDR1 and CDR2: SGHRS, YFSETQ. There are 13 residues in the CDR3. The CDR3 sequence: CASSFGGRYEQYF. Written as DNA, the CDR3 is TGCGCCAGCAGCTTTGGGGGGAGGTACGAGCAGTACTTC.